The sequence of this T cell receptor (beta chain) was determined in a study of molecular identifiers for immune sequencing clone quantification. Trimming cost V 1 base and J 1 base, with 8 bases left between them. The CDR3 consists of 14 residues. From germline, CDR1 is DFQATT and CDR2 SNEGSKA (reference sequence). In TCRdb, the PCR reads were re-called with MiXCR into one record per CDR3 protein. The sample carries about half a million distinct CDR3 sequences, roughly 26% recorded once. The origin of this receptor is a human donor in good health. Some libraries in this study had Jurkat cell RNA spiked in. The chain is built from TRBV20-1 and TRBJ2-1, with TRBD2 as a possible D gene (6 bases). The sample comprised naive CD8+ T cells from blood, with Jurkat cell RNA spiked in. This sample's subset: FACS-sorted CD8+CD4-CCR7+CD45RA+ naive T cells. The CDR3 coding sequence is TGCAGTGCTAGAGGGAGCGGGTCCTACAATGAGCAGTTCTTC. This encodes CSARGSGSYNEQFF.